Shown below are 14 T cell receptor delta chains from a single sample sequenced in a study of gamma-delta T cells after stem cell transplantation. TCRdb made new clone calls on the RT-PCR reads using CATT. This table holds some 1,400 delta-chain clones, 12% to 15% found once. Material: gamma-delta T cells. These TCRs come from a human donor. It is not recorded whose cells these are; they may come from a transplant donor.

Points on this clone: TCRdb's protein for this DNA is that of a much larger clone and differs from the translation at residue 6, likely a read error; the protein shown is the DNA translation. This chain joins TRDV2 and TRDJ2, with 9 bases matching TRDD3. Germline CDR1 and CDR2: GEAIGNYY and EKD. J was trimmed by 7 bases and V by 0 bases; bases with no gene match: 2. This CDR3 is built from 14 residues. Written as DNA, the CDR3 is TGTGCCTGTGACACCTTGGGGGATAAAGCACAACTCTTCTTT. It codes for CACDTLGDKAQLFF.

The sample holds a few counts of this clone. The translation of this DNA and the TCRdb protein of a much larger clone differ at residue 14, probably owing to a read error; the protein shown here is translated from the DNA. V and J are TRDV2 and TRDJ1; D is perhaps TRDD2 or TRDD3 (5 bases each). Germline-derived CDR1 and CDR2 are GEAIGNYY and EKD. Between the trimmed V and J ends, which lost 0 bases and 3 bases, there was a span of 25 bases. CDR3 length: 19 residues. The DNA for the CDR3 is TGTGCCTGTGACACCATCTCCTATGGAAGGGGACAGTACGCCGATAAACTCATCTTT. Protein product: CACDTISYGRGQYADKLIF.

This clone was observed a few times. With a far larger clone one base away, a read error is the likely cause. Other nucleotide sequences from this sample produce the same CDR3. The CDR3 here is CACDDMSTGGLARTDKLIF. The CDR3 coding sequence is TGTGCCTGTGACGACATGTCTACTGGGGGGTTGGCCCGCACCGATAAACTCATCTTT. J is TRDJ1 and V is TRDV2; 8 bases line up with TRDD3. V lost 3 bases and J lost 1; bases outside the gene matches: 18. Germline V gives CDR1 GEAIGNYY, CDR2 EKD. This CDR3 has 19 residues.

This clone has only a few counts. TCRdb assigns this DNA the protein of a much larger clone, which departs from its translation at residue 15; this likely reflects a read error, and the protein shown comes from translating the DNA. The rearrangement uses TRDV2 and TRDJ1, with 10 bases matching TRDD3. Unmatched junction bases numbered 20, after V lost 0 bases and J lost 8 bases. Germline V gene data show CDR1 as GEAIGNYY and CDR2 as EKD. The CDR3 length is 19 residues. The CDR3 sequence is CACDTVNTGGSKATRKLIF. Here the CDR3 DNA reads TGTGCCTGTGACACCGTCAATACTGGGGGATCGAAGGCCACCAGAAAACTCATCTTT.

With respect to this clone: The TCRdb protein, from a much larger clone, departs from this DNA's translation at residue 14, likely by read error; the protein shown derives from the DNA. The J gene is TRDJ1, the V gene TRDV2; 13 nucleotides agree with TRDD3. Germline-derived CDR1 and CDR2 are GEAIGNYY and EKD. The CDR3 extends over 18 amino acids. The CDR3 region is CACDTLTGGYAYTNKLIF. The CDR3 nucleotides are TGTGCCTGTGACACCCTGACTGGGGGATACGCGTACACCAATAAACTCATCTTT.

This clone was recorded a few times. A far larger clone is just one base off, so this is likely a read error. The rearrangement joins TRDV3 to TRDJ1; no clear D gene. Germline CDR1 and CDR2: TVYSNPD and GDNSRS (reference sequence). V lost 2 bases and J lost 2, with 24 bases in between. The CDR3 consists of 17 residues. The DNA of the CDR3 is TGTGCCTTTCTCTCGTCGCGGGTGAGACGAGGAACCGATAAACTCATCTTT. Translating gives CAFLSSRVRRGTDKLIF.

This clone is labeled large. Other DNA sequences in this sample translate to the same CDR3. V is TRDV2 and J is TRDJ1; D gene unclear. V was clipped by 3 bases and J by 1 base, with 17 bases between them. The germline gives CDR1 GEAIGNYY, CDR2 EKD. The CDR3 is made up of 16 amino acids. DNA of the CDR3: TGTGCCTGTGACGGCTTGGGCACAAGGGGCACCGATAAACTCATCTTT. This gives the protein CACDGLGTRGTDKLIF.

This clone has only a few counts. This likely came from a read error, as a far larger clone is one base away. Other DNA sequences in this sample translate to the same CDR3. V gene TRDV2 combines with J gene TRDJ1, with 9 bases that match TRDD3. The germline V gene encodes CDR1 GEAIGNYY and CDR2 EKD. The CDR3 loop spans 19 amino acids. The CDR3: CACDPIPRVVLGDTDKLIF. The CDR3 DNA sequence: TGTGCCTGTGACCCGATTCCCCGCGTCGTACTGGGGGACACAGATAAACTCATCTTT.

As to this clone: The protein recorded in TCRdb matches a much larger clone and deviates from this DNA's translation at residue 5, suggesting a read error; the protein here is obtained by translating the DNA. The chain uses TRDV2 and TRDJ1; D unresolved. Germline V CDR1 and CDR2: GEAIGNYY, EKD. The CDR3 has 14 residues. The germline V and J ends were trimmed by 3 bases and 0 bases, with 10 bases remaining between them. The DNA for the CDR3 is TGTGCCTGTGACCCCCTCCCGGACACCGATAAACTCATCTTT. Amino acid sequence: CACDPLPDTDKLIF.

As to this clone: The same CDR3 arises from other DNA sequences in this sample as well. The chain has TRDV2 and TRDJ1; D perhaps matches TRDD3 (6 bases). The germline gives CDR1 GEAIGNYY, CDR2 EKD. This CDR3 is built from 16 residues. In DNA, the CDR3 is TGTGCAGCCAGTGTACTGGGACCTCGGGGAACCGATAAACTCATCTTT. As protein: CAASVLGPRGTDKLIF.

The rearrangement uses TRDV2 and TRDJ1, with TRDD3 matching 13 bases. Germline V gene sequence: CDR1 GEAIGNYY, CDR2 EKD. CDR3 size: 20 residues. J was trimmed by 1 base and V by 3 bases; bases with no gene match: 16. CDR3 amino acids: CACDPLLPTGGYAPTDKLIF. As DNA, the CDR3 is TGTGCCTGTGACCCTCTTCTTCCTACTGGGGGATACGCTCCCACCGATAAACTCATCTTT.

This clone was seen a handful of times. This rearrangement joins TRDV2 to TRDJ1; TRDD3 matches at 8 bases. This CDR3 contains 19 residues. V trimming: 0 bases; J trimming: 0 bases; junction bases outside the gene matches: 14. Germline lookup yields CDR1 GEAIGNYY and CDR2 EKD. CDR3 protein: CACDTVLLGDPADTDKLIF. CDR3 coding DNA: TGTGCCTGTGACACCGTGCTTCTGGGGGACCCTGCCGACACCGATAAACTCATCTTT.

This clone is medium-sized (0.01 to 0.1%) by share. One base separates it from a far larger clone, so it is likely a read error. This chain joins TRDV2 and TRDJ1; the D is unclear. The CDR3 consists of 14 residues. Looked up from germline, CDR1 is GEAIGNYY and CDR2 is EKD. CDR3: CACGTLMGTDKLIF. The DNA for the CDR3 is TGTGCCTGTGGCACCCTTATGGGCACCGATAAACTCATCTTT.

This clone was recorded a few times. TCRdb's listed protein matches a much larger clone and diverges from this DNA's translation at residue 7, likely through a read error; the protein shown comes from the DNA. V gene TRDV2 combines with J gene TRDJ1; D possibly corresponds to TRDD3 (5 bases). Germline assignment: CDR1 GEAIGNYY and CDR2 EKD. V was pared by 0 bases and J by 0 bases, with 16 bases between. The CDR3 totals 17 residues. CDR3 sequence (DNA): TGTGCCTGTGACACCTTGAGGGATGGGACGTACACCGATAAACTCATCTTT. Its translation is CACDTLRDGTYTDKLIF.